This T cell receptor (beta chain) was found in a study of blood T cell repertoires in COVID-19. Assignment of participants to cohorts was predicated upon participant-reported clinical history. Looked up from germline, CDR1 is SGHNT and CDR2 is YYREEE (reference sequence). This CDR3 comprises 14 residues. V lost 0 bases to trimming and J lost 5 bases, with 11 bases between them. The method was immunoSEQ multiplex PCR; TCRdb's version includes in-frame clones alone and lacks a portion of them. The repertoire holds under 400,000 clones, with 80% to 90% as singletons. The TCR sequence derives from a middle-aged man in a cohort exposed to, infected with or recovered from COVID-19 (not recorded which). V gene TRBV5-4 combines with J gene TRBJ2-5; the D gene is possibly TRBD1 (6 bases). Material for sequencing was PBMCs or T cells enriched from blood (not recorded which). The CDR3 loop reads CASSLVGAGETQYF. CDR3 DNA sequence: TGTGCCAGCAGCTTGGTGGGGGCAGGGGAGACCCAGTACTTC.